The 12 T cell receptor beta chains reported below all come from one sample, sequenced in a study of blood T cell repertoires in COVID-19 (dated by TCRdb to between 2020 and 2021). Library creation used the immunoSEQ multiplex PCR assay. TCRdb retrieved this table from immuneACCESS and kept in-frame rearrangements only. Not all clones are present; in checked studies, unresolved V genes account for under half, and no reason is known for the remainder. In all, the sample holds hundreds of thousands of clones, and around 89% of those were seen once. The ten top clones hold approximately 3% of the sample. Sequencing input: peripheral blood. These receptors were obtained from a woman in her twenties or thirties with COVID-19, enrolled during active disease.

The genes are TRBV27 and TRBJ1-6, with 7 bases fitting TRBD1. V dropped 6 bases and J dropped 8; count of bases not matched to a gene: 4. CDR1 is MNHEY and CDR2 is SMNVEV in the germline V gene (reference sequence). The CDR3 is 13 residues long. CDR3 protein: CASRLTGDSPLHF. The CDR3 nucleotides are TGTGCCAGCAGACTCACAGGGGATTCACCCCTCCACTTT.

The CDR3 bases are TGTGCCAGCAGCTTAAGCGGGGATGTCTACGAGCAGTACTTC. The encoded protein is CASSLSGDVYEQYF. The chain recombines TRBV7-9 with TRBJ2-7; 7 positions agree with TRBD2. Germline V gives CDR1 SEHNR, CDR2 FQNEAQ (reference sequence). V shed 2 bases, J shed 3 bases, and the junction held 4 bases outside the gene matches. This CDR3 spans 14 amino acids. Variable domain in full (rest from reference TRBV7-9 and TRBJ2-7): DTGVSQNPRHKITKRGQNVTFRCDPISEHNRLYWYRQTLGQGPEFLTYFQNEAQLEKSRLLSDRFSAERPKGSFSTLEIQRTEQGDSAMYLCASSLSGDVYEQYFGPGTRLTVT.

The chain employs TRBV28 and TRBJ1-2; a weak D match, TRBD1 (5 bases). Trimming removed 3 bases at V and 5 bases at J, with 13 bases between. The CDR3 has 14 residues. Germline V gene data show CDR1 as MDHEN and CDR2 as SYDVKM. CDR3 residues: CASSLGTGAYGYTF. Written as DNA, the CDR3 is TGTGCCAGCAGTTTGGGAACAGGCGCTTATGGCTACACCTTC.

V gene TRBV2 combines with J gene TRBJ1-1; perhaps TRBD1 as D (6 bases). Germline V lookup: CDR1 SNHLY, CDR2 FYNNEI. V was pared by 3 bases and J by 4 bases, with 9 bases between. CDR3 length: 13 residues. CDR3 coding DNA: TGTGCCAGCAGTGAGCAGGGGAGCACTGAAGCTTTCTTT. Encoded protein: CASSEQGSTEAFF.

This clone occurred once. This chain joins TRBV28 and TRBJ1-5, with 7 bases fitting TRBD1. After removal of 5 bases from V and 4 bases from J, the junction contained 8 bases not matched to a gene. This CDR3 is 15 amino acids long. Germline CDR1 reads MDHEN; CDR2 reads SYDVKM. The CDR3 nucleotides read TGTGCCAGCAGTCAGGGACAGATGGGGAATCAGCCCCAGCATTTT. Its protein product is CASSQGQMGNQPQHF.

J is TRBJ2-5 and V is TRBV19, with a tentative D call TRBD2 (6 bases). The CDR3 length is 15 residues. V lost 10 bases, J lost 4 bases, and 22 bases lay in between. From germline, CDR1 is LNHDA and CDR2 SQIVND (reference sequence). CDR3: CATLLTGLEGETQYF. The CDR3 DNA is TGTGCCACACTCCTTACAGGCCTGGAGGGAGAGACCCAGTACTTC. The full variable domain, its missing parts supplied by reference TRBV19 and TRBJ2-5, is DGGITQSPKYLFRKEGQNVTLSCEQNLNHDAMYWYRQDPGQGLRLIYYSQIVNDFQKGDIAEGYSVSREKKESFPLTVTSAQKNPTAFYLCATLLTGLEGETQYFGPGTRLLVL.

This clone was counted a single time. V is TRBV19 and J is TRBJ1-2; 7 bases map to TRBD1. CDR1 is LNHDA and CDR2 is SQIVND in the germline V gene (reference sequence). This CDR3 region has 17 residues. V was clipped by 4 bases and J by 4 bases; unmatched bases: 15. CDR3 sequence (DNA): TGTGCCAGTAGTACCACTGGACAGGCACCAAAACTCTATGGCTACACCTTC. Its protein is CASSTTGQAPKLYGYTF.

The V gene is TRBV9, the J gene TRBJ1-2; tentatively, D is TRBD1 (5 bases). Between the trimmed V and J ends, which lost 3 bases and 5 bases, there was a span of 11 bases. The CDR3 extends over 13 amino acids. The germline gives CDR1 SGDLS, CDR2 YYNGEE. The CDR3 loop is CASSAWTSYGYTF. The CDR3 region has the DNA TGTGCCAGCAGCGCATGGACATCGTATGGCTACACCTTC.

This chain uses TRBV3-1 (or the pseudogene TRBV3-2) with TRBJ2-2, with TRBD2 identical over 12 bases. This CDR3 has 18 amino acids. Trimming cost V 0 bases and J 4 bases; bases outside gene matches: 6. CDR1 and CDR2 (germline): LGHDT, YNNKEL (reference sequence). The CDR3 DNA reads TGTGCCAGCAGCCAAGATAGTCAGGGACTAGCGGGCACCGGGGAGCTGTTTTTT. Protein sequence: CASSQDSQGLAGTGELFF.

The genes are TRBV6-5 and TRBJ1-3; 7 positions match TRBD1. The germline CDR1 and CDR2 sequences are MNHEY and SVGAGI. This CDR3 contains 15 residues. The V and J ends lost 5 bases and 4 bases, in that order; junction bases with no gene match: 8. CDR3: CASSTFRDRGNTIYF. In nucleotides, the CDR3 is TGTGCCAGCAGTACTTTCCGGGACAGAGGAAACACCATATATTTT.

The chain is built from TRBV14 and TRBJ2-3; D perhaps matches TRBD2 (5 bases). CDR1 is SGHDN and CDR2 is FVKESK in the germline V gene. This CDR3 has 15 residues. V lost 4 bases and J lost 2, with 13 bases in between. CDR3 protein: CASSPGRTFTDTQYF. CDR3 nucleotide sequence: TGTGCCAGCAGCCCGGGGAGAACTTTCACAGATACGCAGTATTTT.

The chain joins TRBV2 to TRBJ1-3; 7 positions agree with TRBD1. The germline gives CDR1 SNHLY, CDR2 FYNNEI. V lost 6 bases to trimming and J lost 4 bases; unmatched junction nucleotides: 6. CDR3 length: 14 residues. CDR3 region: CASRATGLGNTIYF. The CDR3 DNA sequence: TGTGCCAGCAGGGCGACAGGGCTCGGAAACACCATATATTTT.